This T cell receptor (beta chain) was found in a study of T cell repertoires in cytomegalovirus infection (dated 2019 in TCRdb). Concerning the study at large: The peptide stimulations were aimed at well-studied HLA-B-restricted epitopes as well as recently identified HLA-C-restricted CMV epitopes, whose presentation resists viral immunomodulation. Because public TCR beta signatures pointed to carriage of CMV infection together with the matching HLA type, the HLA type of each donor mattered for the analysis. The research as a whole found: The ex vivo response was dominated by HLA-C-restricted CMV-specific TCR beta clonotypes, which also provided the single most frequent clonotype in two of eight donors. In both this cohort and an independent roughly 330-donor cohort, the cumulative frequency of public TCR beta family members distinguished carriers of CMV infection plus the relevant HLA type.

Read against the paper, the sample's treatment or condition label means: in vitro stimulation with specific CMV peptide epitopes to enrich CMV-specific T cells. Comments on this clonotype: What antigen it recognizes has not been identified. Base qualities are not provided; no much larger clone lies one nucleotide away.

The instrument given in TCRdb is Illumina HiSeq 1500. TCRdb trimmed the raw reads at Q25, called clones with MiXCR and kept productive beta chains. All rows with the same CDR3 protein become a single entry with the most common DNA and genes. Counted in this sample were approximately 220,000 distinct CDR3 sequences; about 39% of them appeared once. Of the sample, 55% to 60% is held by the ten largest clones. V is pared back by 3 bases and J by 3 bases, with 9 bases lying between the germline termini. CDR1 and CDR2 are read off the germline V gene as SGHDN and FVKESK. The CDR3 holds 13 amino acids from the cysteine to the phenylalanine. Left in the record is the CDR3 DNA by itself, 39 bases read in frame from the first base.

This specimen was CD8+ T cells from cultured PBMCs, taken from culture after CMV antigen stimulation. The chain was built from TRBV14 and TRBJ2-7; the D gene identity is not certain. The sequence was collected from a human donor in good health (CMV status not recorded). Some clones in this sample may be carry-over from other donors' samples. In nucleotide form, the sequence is TGTGCCAGCAGCCAGAGGACGTTCTACGAGCAGTACTTC. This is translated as CASSQRTFYEQYF.